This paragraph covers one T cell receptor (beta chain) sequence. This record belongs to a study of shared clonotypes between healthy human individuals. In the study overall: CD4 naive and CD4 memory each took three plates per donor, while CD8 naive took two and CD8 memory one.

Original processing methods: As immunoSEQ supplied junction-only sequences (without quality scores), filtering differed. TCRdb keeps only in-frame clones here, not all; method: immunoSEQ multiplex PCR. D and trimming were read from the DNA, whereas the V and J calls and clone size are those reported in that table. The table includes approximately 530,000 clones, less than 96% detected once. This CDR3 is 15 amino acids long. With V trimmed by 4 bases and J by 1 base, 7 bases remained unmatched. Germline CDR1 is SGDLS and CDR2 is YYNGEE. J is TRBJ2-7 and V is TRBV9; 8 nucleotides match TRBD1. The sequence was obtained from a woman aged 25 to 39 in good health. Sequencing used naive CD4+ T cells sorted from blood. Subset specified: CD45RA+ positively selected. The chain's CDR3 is CASSRTGFRSYEQYF. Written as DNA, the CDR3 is TGTGCCAGCAGCAGGACAGGGTTCAGGTCCTACGAGCAGTACTTC.